Below are 18 T cell receptor beta chains sequenced from a single sample in a study of cytomegalovirus exposure and HLA in healthy donors. This PCR relied on a set of 60 Vbeta primers and 13 Jbeta primers. Sequencing used immunoSEQ multiplex PCR; TCRdb keeps in-frame clones, though not all of them. The sample includes 170,000 or so clones, around 72% of them seen just once. The sequenced sample was PBMCs. All receptors come from a woman aged 45-65 years in good health and CMV-seropositive.

The chain combines TRBV5-1 with TRBJ2-7; TRBD2 matches 10 bases. Germline V gives CDR1 SGHRS, CDR2 YFSETQ. CDR3 length equals 16 residues. The J segment lost 1 base and the V segment lost 0 bases, leaving 4 bases of the junction unmatched. The CDR3, as DNA: TGCGCCAGCAGCTTGGAAGGGACTAGCGTTTCCTACGAGCAGTACTTC. It is translated as CASSLEGTSVSYEQYF.

The genes are TRBV4-3 and TRBJ1-1; D might be TRBD1 (5 bases). The CDR3 covers 15 residues. The V end was cut by 0 bases, the J end by 7 bases, with 15 bases between. The germline V gene encodes CDR1 LGHNA and CDR2 YSLEER. DNA of the CDR3: TGCGCCAGCAGCCAAGATAGGCAAGCGGGACGTGAAGCTTTCTTT. Its protein product is CASSQDRQAGREAFF.

Remarks on this clone: This sample also contains other DNA sequences that code for the same CDR3. The CDR3 region is CASSLDRGGYGYTF. CDR3 in DNA: TGTGCCAGCAGCTTGGACAGGGGCGGATATGGCTACACCTTC. This rearrangement joins TRBV7-2 to TRBJ1-2; 9 bases match TRBD1. Germline V gene lookup returns CDR1 SGHTA and CDR2 FQGNSA. The CDR3 spans 14 residues. Trimming at V came to 3 bases and at J to 5 bases, leaving 4 bases not matched to a gene.

This clone was seen a single time. This sequence joins TRBV4-1 and TRBJ1-5, with D unclear. The germline gives CDR1 MGHRA, CDR2 YSYEKL. V gave up 0 bases and J gave up 3 bases, with 9 bases separating them. The CDR3 has 15 amino acids. CDR3 protein: CASSQERLNNQPQHF. DNA for the CDR3: TGCGCCAGCAGCCAAGAGCGTTTGAACAATCAGCCCCAGCATTTT.

This chain connects TRBV5-4 to TRBJ2-7; no definite D call. In germline, CDR1 is SGHNT, CDR2 YYREEE (reference sequence). Between the trimmed V and J ends, which lost 6 bases and 0 bases, there was a span of 13 bases. This CDR3 has 14 amino acids. The CDR3 here is CASIPRPGSYEQYF. In nucleotides, the CDR3 is TGTGCCAGCATCCCCCGACCGGGCTCCTACGAGCAGTACTTC.

This chain connects TRBV18 to TRBJ1-2; D is possibly TRBD1 (6 bases). CDR1 is KGHSH, CDR2 LQKENI, per germline. The CDR3 extends over 17 amino acids. Trimming left V 6 bases short and J 2 bases short, with 22 bases between. The DNA of the CDR3 is TGTGCCAGCTCGCAGAGCACCTCGGAGACAGGCAACTATGGCTACACCTTC. Its protein is CASSQSTSETGNYGYTF.

Concerning this clone itself: This CDR3 is also generated by other DNA sequences in the sample. The chain links TRBV19 to TRBJ1-5, with 8 positions matching TRBD1. There are 13 residues in the CDR3. The ends lost 5 bases at V and 5 bases at J; junction bases unmatched: 2. The V gene's germline CDR1 is LNHDA and CDR2 SQIVND (reference sequence). The CDR3 DNA sequence: TGTGCCAGTAGTGTGGACAGGGATCAGCCCCAGCATTTT. Translated: CASSVDRDQPQHF.

The chain is built from TRBV28 and TRBJ2-7; the match to TRBD2 covers 8 bases. Germline CDR1 reads MDHEN; CDR2 reads SYDVKM. This CDR3 is 16 amino acids long. After removal of 5 bases from V and 4 bases from J, the junction contained 13 bases not matched to a gene. The CDR3: CASSTRTSSPAYEQYF. The CDR3 DNA reads as TGTGCCAGCAGTACCCGGACTAGCTCCCCGGCATACGAGCAGTACTTC.

The chain links TRBV5-6 to TRBJ2-1; D ambiguous. The length of the CDR3 is 16 residues. The germline V gene encodes CDR1 SGHDT and CDR2 YYEEEE. V was clipped by 0 bases and J by 1 base, with 11 bases between them. The CDR3 DNA reads TGTGCCAGCAGCTTGGTGGTTGCTAGTTCCTACAATGAGCAGTTCTTC. Translating it yields CASSLVVASSYNEQFF.

The chain uses TRBV7-9 and TRBJ2-1; the match to TRBD2 covers 9 bases. V lost 2 bases, J lost 0 bases, and 8 bases stayed unmatched. In germline, CDR1 is SEHNR, CDR2 FQNEAQ (reference sequence). This CDR3 has 18 residues. The CDR3 bases are TGTGCCAGCAGCTTACTTATGAAGCGGGGGGCCTCCTACAATGAGCAGTTCTTC. Encoded protein: CASSLLMKRGASYNEQFF.

V gene TRBV19 combines with J gene TRBJ2-7; 7 nucleotides align to TRBD1. V trimming: 4 bases; J trimming: 0 bases; junction bases outside the gene matches: 6. CDR3 size: 15 residues. Germline CDR1 LNHDA, CDR2 SQIVND (reference sequence). The CDR3 bases are TGTGCCAGTAGTACGGCTTGGGACAGCTCCTACGAGCAGTACTTC. It encodes CASSTAWDSSYEQYF.

The chain combines TRBV9 with TRBJ2-7; 8 bases map to TRBD1. V lost 4 bases and J lost 5; bases outside the gene matches: 5. CDR1 is SGDLS, CDR2 YYNGEE, per germline. This CDR3 is built from 13 residues. Here the CDR3 reads CASSPTGEDEQYF. CDR3 nucleotide sequence: TGTGCCAGCAGCCCGACAGGGGAGGACGAGCAGTACTTC.

The rearrangement links TRBV19 to TRBJ1-3; TRBD1 matches at 7 bases. There are 16 residues in the CDR3. CDR1 and CDR2 (germline): LNHDA, SQIVND (reference sequence). Trimming took 10 bases from V and 0 from J; bases not matched to a gene: 12. CDR3: CATTKTGSSSGNTIYF. The CDR3 region has the DNA TGTGCCACTACTAAGACAGGGTCTAGCTCTGGAAACACCATATATTTT.

Notes on this clone: Other DNA sequences within the sample encode an identical CDR3. The chain has TRBV30 and TRBJ1-3; no clear D. Germline V gene data show CDR1 as GTSNPN and CDR2 as SVGIG (reference sequence). This CDR3 is 14 amino acids long. V was trimmed by 0 bases and J by 0 bases, leaving 6 bases between them. CDR3 region: CAWSVRGSGNTIYF. The DNA for the CDR3 is TGTGCCTGGAGTGTACGAGGCTCTGGAAACACCATATATTTT.

V gene TRBV25-1 combines with J gene TRBJ2-1, with D tentatively TRBD2 (5 bases). V was cut by 6 bases and J by 8 bases, with 5 bases left in between. This CDR3 is 10 amino acids long. CDR1 and CDR2 from the germline V gene are MGHDK and SYGVNS. The CDR3 sequence: CASRRDEQFF. As DNA, the CDR3 is TGTGCCAGCAGGAGGGATGAGCAGTTCTTC.

This chain joins TRBV28 and TRBJ2-6; TRBD1 might be the D (6 bases). Germline values: CDR1 MDHEN, CDR2 SYDVKM. This CDR3 contains 18 residues. V was shortened by 5 bases and J by 4 bases, with 21 bases between the two germline ends. The CDR3 spells CASSKTGTGLSGANVLTF. CDR3 coding DNA: TGTGCCAGCAGTAAAACGGGTACAGGGTTGTCCGGGGCCAACGTCCTGACTTTC.

This chain joins TRBV11-2 and TRBJ2-5, with D possibly matching TRBD1 (5 bases). Germline V gene sequence: CDR1 SGHAT, CDR2 FQNNGV. V was trimmed by 5 bases and J by 1 base, leaving 8 bases between them. The CDR3 has 13 amino acids. CDR3 protein: CASSPDIQETQYF. The CDR3 region has the DNA TGTGCCAGCAGCCCGGACATCCAAGAGACCCAGTACTTC.

CDR3 nucleotides: TGTGCCAGCAGCCCTACAGTTGATCAGCCCCAGCATTTT. Protein product: CASSPTVDQPQHF. This chain links TRBV6-1 with TRBJ1-5; D uncertain. This CDR3 region has 13 residues. The germline V gene encodes CDR1 MNHNS and CDR2 SASEGT. The V end lost 6 bases, the J end lost 5 bases, and 11 bases lay between the germline ends.